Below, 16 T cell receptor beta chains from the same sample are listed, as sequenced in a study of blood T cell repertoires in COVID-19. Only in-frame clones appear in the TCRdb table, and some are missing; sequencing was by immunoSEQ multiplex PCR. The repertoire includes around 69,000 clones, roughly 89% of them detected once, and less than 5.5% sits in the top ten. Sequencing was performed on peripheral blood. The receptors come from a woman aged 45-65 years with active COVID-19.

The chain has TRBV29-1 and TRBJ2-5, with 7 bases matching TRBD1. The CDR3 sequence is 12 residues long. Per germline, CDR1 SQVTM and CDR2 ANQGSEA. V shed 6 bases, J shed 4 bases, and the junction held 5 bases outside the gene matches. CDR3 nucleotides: TGCAGCGTAGACAGGGTCGGAGAGACCCAGTACTTC. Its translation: CSVDRVGETQYF.

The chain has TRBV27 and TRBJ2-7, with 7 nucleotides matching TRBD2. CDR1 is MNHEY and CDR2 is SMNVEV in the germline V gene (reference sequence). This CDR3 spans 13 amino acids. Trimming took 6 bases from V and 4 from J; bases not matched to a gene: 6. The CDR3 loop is CASSWGGVYEQYF. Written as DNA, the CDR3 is TGTGCCAGCAGCTGGGGGGGTGTATACGAGCAGTACTTC.

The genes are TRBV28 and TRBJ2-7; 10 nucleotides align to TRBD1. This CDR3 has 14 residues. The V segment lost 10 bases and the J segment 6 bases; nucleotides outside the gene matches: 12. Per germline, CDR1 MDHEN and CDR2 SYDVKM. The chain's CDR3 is CAMKRDRGSGEQYF. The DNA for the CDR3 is TGTGCCATGAAGAGGGACAGGGGTTCGGGCGAGCAGTACTTC.

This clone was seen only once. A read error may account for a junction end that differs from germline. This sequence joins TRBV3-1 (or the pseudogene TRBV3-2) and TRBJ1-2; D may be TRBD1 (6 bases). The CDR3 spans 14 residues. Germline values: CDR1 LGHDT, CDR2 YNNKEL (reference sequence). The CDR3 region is CASSPKSDRPSLAF. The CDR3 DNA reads TGTGCCAGCAGCCCAAAGAGCGACAGGCCCTCTTTGGCCTTC.

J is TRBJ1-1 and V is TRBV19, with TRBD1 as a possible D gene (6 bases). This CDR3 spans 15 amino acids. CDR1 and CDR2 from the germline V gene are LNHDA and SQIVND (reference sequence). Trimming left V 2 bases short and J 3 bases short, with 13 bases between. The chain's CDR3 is CASSIIGTQDTEAFF. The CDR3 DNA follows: TGTGCCAGTAGTATAATCGGGACACAAGACACTGAAGCTTTCTTT.

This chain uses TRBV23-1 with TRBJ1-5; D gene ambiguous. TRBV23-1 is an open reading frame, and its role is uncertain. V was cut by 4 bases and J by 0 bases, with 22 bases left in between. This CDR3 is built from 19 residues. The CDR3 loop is CASSLSFRVYDSSNQPQHF. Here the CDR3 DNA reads TGCGCCAGCAGTCTCTCTTTTCGCGTTTACGATAGTAGCAATCAGCCCCAGCATTTT.

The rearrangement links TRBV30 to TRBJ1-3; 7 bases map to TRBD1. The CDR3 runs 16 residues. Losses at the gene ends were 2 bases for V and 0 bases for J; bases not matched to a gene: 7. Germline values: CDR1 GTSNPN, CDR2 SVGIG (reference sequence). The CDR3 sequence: CAWSSGGRSSGNTIYF. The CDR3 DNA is TGTGCCTGGAGTTCAGGGGGACGGTCCTCTGGAAACACCATATATTTT.

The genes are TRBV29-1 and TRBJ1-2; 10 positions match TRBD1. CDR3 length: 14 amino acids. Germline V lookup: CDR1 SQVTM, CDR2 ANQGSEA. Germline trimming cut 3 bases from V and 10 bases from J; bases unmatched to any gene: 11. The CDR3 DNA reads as TGCAGCGTTGACCGGGACAGGGGTCGTTTTGACTACACCTTC. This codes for CSVDRDRGRFDYTF.

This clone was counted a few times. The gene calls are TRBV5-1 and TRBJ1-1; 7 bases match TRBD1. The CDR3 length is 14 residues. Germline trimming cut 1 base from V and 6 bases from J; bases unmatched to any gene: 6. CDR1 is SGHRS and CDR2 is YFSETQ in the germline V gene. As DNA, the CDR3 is TGCGCCAGCAGCTTGAGACAGGGAGGCTCTGAAGCTTTCTTT. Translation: CASSLRQGGSEAFF. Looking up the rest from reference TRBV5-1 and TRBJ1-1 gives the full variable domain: KAGVTQTPRYLIKTRGQQVTLSCSPISGHRSVSWYQQTPGQGLQFLFEYFSETQRNKGNFPGRFSGRQFSNSRSEMNVSTLELGDSALYLCASSLRQGGSEAFFGQGTRLTVV.

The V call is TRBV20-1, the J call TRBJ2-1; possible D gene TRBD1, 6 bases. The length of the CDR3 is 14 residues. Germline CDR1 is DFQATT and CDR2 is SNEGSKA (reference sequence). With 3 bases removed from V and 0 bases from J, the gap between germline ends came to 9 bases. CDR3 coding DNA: TGCAGTGCTAGTCAGGGGAGCTCCTACAATGAGCAGTTCTTC. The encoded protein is CSASQGSSYNEQFF.

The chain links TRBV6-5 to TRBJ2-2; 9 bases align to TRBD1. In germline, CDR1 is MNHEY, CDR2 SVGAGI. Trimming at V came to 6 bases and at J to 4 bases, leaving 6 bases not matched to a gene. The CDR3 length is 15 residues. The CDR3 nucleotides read TGTGCCAGCAGGGAGGACAGGGGAATCACCGGGGAGCTGTTTTTT. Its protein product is CASREDRGITGELFF.

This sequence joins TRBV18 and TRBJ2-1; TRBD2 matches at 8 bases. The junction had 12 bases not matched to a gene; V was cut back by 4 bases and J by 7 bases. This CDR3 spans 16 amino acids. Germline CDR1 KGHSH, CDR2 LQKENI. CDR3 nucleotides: TGTGCCAGCTCACTCCCTGAGCGGGAGTTAATAAATGAGCAGTTCTTC. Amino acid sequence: CASSLPERELINEQFF.

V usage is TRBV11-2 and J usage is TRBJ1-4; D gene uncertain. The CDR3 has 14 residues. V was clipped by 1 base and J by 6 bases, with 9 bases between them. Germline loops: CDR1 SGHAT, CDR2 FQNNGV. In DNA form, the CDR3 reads TGTGCCAGCAGCTTAGCATACGGGGATGAAAAACTGTTTTTT. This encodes CASSLAYGDEKLFF.

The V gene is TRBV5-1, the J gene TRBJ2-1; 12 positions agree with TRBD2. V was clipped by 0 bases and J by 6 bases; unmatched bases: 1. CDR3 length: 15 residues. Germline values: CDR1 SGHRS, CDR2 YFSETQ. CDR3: CASSLGLAGANEQFF. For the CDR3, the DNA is TGCGCCAGCAGCTTGGGACTAGCGGGAGCCAATGAGCAGTTCTTC. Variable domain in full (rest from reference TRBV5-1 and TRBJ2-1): KAGVTQTPRYLIKTRGQQVTLSCSPISGHRSVSWYQQTPGQGLQFLFEYFSETQRNKGNFPGRFSGRQFSNSRSEMNVSTLELGDSALYLCASSLGLAGANEQFFGPGTRLTVL.

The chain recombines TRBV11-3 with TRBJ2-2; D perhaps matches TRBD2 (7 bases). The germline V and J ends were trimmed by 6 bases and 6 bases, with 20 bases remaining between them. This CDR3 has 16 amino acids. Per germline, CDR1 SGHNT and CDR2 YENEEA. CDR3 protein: CASSGGGHLDAGELFF. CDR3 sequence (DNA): TGTGCCAGCAGTGGGGGGGGACACCTGGACGCCGGGGAGCTGTTTTTT.

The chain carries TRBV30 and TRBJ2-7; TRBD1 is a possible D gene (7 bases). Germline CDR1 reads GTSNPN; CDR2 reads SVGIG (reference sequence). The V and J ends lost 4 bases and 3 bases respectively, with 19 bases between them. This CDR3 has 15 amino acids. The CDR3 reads CAWTKGPQGGYEQYF. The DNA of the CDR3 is TGTGCCTGGACCAAAGGCCCCCAGGGGGGCTACGAGCAGTACTTC.